This T cell receptor beta chain was obtained from a study of shared clonotypes between healthy human individuals. Clones were sequenced by immunoSEQ multiplex PCR, and TCRdb holds only the in-frame ones, with some missing. Of 850,000 to 1,100,000 clones in the sample, roughly 77% were seen once. This clone was seen more than once but under ten times. Caucasian adults living in Nashville, Tennessee, provided all samples. V was pared by 10 bases and J by 5 bases, with 15 bases between. Per the germline V gene, CDR1 is ENHRY and CDR2 is SYGVKD. The CDR3 consists of 13 residues. The TCR originated in a man aged 18 to 30 in good health. Some clones in this sample may be carry-over from other donors' samples. Specimen: memory CD4+ T cells from PBMCs. Sample subset: CD45RA-negative fraction. The chain combines TRBV10-3 with TRBJ2-1; the D gene is possibly TRBD2 (6 bases). The CDR3 DNA reads as TGTGCCACCACACTAGCACGGGACAATGAGCAGTTCTTC. Translated, it gives CATTLARDNEQFF.